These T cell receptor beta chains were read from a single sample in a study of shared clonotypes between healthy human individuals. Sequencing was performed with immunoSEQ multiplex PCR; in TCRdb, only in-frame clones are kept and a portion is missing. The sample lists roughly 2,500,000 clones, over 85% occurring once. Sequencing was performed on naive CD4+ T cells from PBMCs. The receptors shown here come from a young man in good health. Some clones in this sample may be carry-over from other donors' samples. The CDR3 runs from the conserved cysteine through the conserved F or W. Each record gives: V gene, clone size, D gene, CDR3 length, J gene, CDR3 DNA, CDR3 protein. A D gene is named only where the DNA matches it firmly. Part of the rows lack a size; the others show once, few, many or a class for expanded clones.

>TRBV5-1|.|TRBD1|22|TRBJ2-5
TGCGCCAGCAGCCCCGGGACAGGGAGCCCCCTCCATGCAGATATGTACCAAGAGACCCAGTACTTC
CASSPGTGSPLHADMYQETQYF
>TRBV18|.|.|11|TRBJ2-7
TGTGCCAGCTCACCTTCTGGGGAGCAGTACTTC
CASSPSGEQYF
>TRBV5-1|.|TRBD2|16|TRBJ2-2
TGCGCCAGCAGCTGGGGACTAGCGGGAGCGGGCGGGGAGCTGTTTTTT
CASSWGLAGAGGELFF
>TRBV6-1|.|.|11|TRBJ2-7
TGTGCCAGCAGTGAAGGCGGTGAGCAGTACTTC
CASSEGGEQYF
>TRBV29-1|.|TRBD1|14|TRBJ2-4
TGCAGCGTCAGGACAGGGGAAAATAAAAACATTCAGTACTTC
CSVRTGENKNIQYF
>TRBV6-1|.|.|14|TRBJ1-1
TGTGCCAGCAGTGCGGGACATCCTAACACTGAAGCTTTCTTT
CASSAGHPNTEAFF
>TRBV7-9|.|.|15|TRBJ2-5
TGTGCCAGCAGCTTAGTACCCAAGCCGCAAGAGACCCAGTACTTC
CASSLVPKPQETQYF
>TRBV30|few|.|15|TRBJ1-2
TGTGCCTGGAGTGTACTAAAGGGCCTCATCGGGGGCTACACCTTC
CAWSVLKGLIGGYTF
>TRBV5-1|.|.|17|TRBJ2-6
TGCGCCAGCAGCTTGAATGGGCGGTCGTCCGGGGCCAACGTCCTGACTTTC
CASSLNGRSSGANVLTF
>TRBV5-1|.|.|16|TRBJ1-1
TGCGCCAGCAGCCGATCCCCGGCAGGGGAGAACACTGAAGCTTTCTTT
CASSRSPAGENTEAFF
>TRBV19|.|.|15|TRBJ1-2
TGTGCCAGTAGTCCCCGGACGGGATACATCTATGGCTACACCTTC
CASSPRTGYIYGYTF
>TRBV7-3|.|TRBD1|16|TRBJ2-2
TGTGCCAGCAGCTCCGCGGGACAGGCATTTACCGGGGAGCTGTTTTTT
CASSSAGQAFTGELFF
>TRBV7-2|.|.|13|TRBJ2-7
TGTGCCAGCAGCGTCTCCGGGTTCGGCGAGCAGTACTTC
CASSVSGFGEQYF
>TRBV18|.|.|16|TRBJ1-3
TGTGCCAGCTCACCGATTGACAGCCTCTCTGGAAACACCATATATTTT
CASSPIDSLSGNTIYF
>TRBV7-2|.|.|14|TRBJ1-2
TGTGCCAGCAGCTTATCTGTCCTAATCTATGGCTACACCTTC
CASSLSVLIYGYTF
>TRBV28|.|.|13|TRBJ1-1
TGTGCCAGCAGTTTTGACAGGAACACTGAAGCTTTCTTT
CASSFDRNTEAFF
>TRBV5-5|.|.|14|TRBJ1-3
TGTGCCAGAAGCTTGGACAACTCTGGAAACACCATATATTTT
CARSLDNSGNTIYF